A selection of T cell receptor beta chains follows, all from one sample in a study of technical replicates of blood from several donors. Produced via immunoSEQ multiplex PCR; TCRdb's table is partial and in-frame only. Among over 75,000 clones listed, approximately 97% were seen once. The specimen was T cells isolated from PBMCs. All receptors derive from a human donor in good health. Each CDR3 is given with its conserved first and last residue. D genes are given only for firm matches. Some rows have no size entry. The others give once, few or many, or a class for an expanded clone.

J	V	size	D	CDR3	DNA
TRBJ2-3	TRBV7-3	NA	TRBD2	CASSLKAGGMTDTQYF	TGTGCCAGCAGTCTAAAAGCGGGGGGCATGACAGATACGCAGTATTTT
TRBJ1-2	TRBV7-9	NA	TRBD1	CASSLLRDRGLNGYTF	TGTGCCAGCAGCTTACTCCGGGACAGGGGGTTAAATGGCTACACCTTC
TRBJ1-2	TRBV11-2	NA	NA	CASSPPGLKYGYTF	TGTGCCAGCAGCCCCCCCGGGTTGAAGTATGGCTACACCTTC
TRBJ2-3	TRBV2	NA	NA	CASSVATTTDTQYF	TGTGCCAGCAGTGTAGCAACTACCACAGATACGCAGTATTTT
TRBJ2-7	TRBV5-1	NA	NA	CASSLGGQNYEQYF	TGCGCCAGCAGCTTGGGAGGACAGAACTACGAGCAGTACTTC
TRBJ2-7	TRBV30	once	TRBD2	CAWSVWTSGVSYEQYF	TGTGCCTGGAGTGTATGGACTAGCGGGGTCTCCTACGAGCAGTACTTC
TRBJ2-3	TRBV1	NA	NA	CTQSDGGPFGTQYF	TGCACCCAAAGCGACGGGGGGCCCTTCGGTACGCAGTATTTT
TRBJ2-7	TRBV6-5	NA	TRBD1	CASSYSRTGINEQYF	TGTGCCAGCAGTTACTCCAGGACAGGGATCAACGAGCAGTACTTC
TRBJ2-7	TRBV2	NA	TRBD2	CASERTSGGYEQYF	TGTGCCAGCGAACGCACTAGCGGGGGCTACGAGCAGTACTTC
TRBJ2-1	TRBV29-1	once	TRBD1	CSVELRDRGNEQFF	TGCAGCGTAGAACTTCGGGACAGGGGTAATGAGCAGTTCTTC
TRBJ2-7	TRBV5-1	NA	TRBD2	CASSLDTSGRIEQYF	TGCGCCAGCAGCTTGGATACTAGCGGGAGGATCGAGCAGTACTTC
TRBJ2-1	TRBV2	NA	TRBD1	CASRRPGQGYNEQFF	TGTGCCAGCAGGCGACCGGGACAGGGCTACAATGAGCAGTTCTTC
TRBJ2-1	TRBV27	NA	NA	CASSLSRINEQFF	TGTGCCAGCAGTTTATCGCGGATCAATGAGCAGTTCTTC
TRBJ1-1	TRBV27	NA	TRBD1	CASSWDRLNTEAFF	TGTGCCAGCAGTTGGGACAGATTGAACACTGAAGCTTTCTTT
TRBJ2-3	TRBV10-1	NA	NA	CASSTPAGPTDTQYF	TGCGCCAGCAGTACTCCGGCGGGCCCAACAGATACGCAGTATTTT
TRBJ2-7	TRBV5-1	NA	TRBD1	CASSGSPTGKYEQYF	TGCGCCAGCAGCGGGTCCCCGACAGGGAAATACGAGCAGTACTTC
TRBJ2-5	TRBV19	NA	TRBD2	CASSGRLAGAFLHF	TGTGCCAGTAGCGGCCGACTAGCGGGAGCCTTTCTTCACTTC
TRBJ1-4	TRBV14	NA	TRBD1	CASSQGTGFEKLFF	TGTGCCAGCAGCCAAGGGACAGGGTTTGAAAAACTGTTTTTT
TRBJ2-7	TRBV7-2	NA	TRBD2	CASSLEGTSGSYEQYF	TGTGCCAGCAGCTTAGAAGGGACTAGCGGTTCCTACGAGCAGTACTTC
TRBJ1-2	TRBV28	NA	NA	CASGRVNYGYTF	TGTGCCAGTGGCAGGGTAAACTATGGCTACACCTTC
TRBJ1-5	TRBV18	NA	NA	CASSLGGFPEQPQHF	TGTGCCAGCTCACTCGGGGGATTTCCAGAACAGCCCCAGCATTTT
TRBJ1-5	TRBV10-1	NA	TRBD1	CARTTGHHYQPQHF	TGCGCCAGGACGACAGGGCACCATTATCAGCCCCAGCATTTT